A selection of T cell receptor beta chains follows, all from one sample in a study of cytomegalovirus exposure and HLA in healthy donors. Method: immunoSEQ multiplex PCR; TCRdb's copy keeps in-frame clones and lacks some. The data show 150,000 to 200,000 clones, 75% seen once. The sequenced material came from PBMCs. Source of these receptors: a woman aged 50 to 60 in good health and CMV-seropositive. CDR3s include the opening cysteine and the closing phenylalanine or tryptophan. Each record gives: clone size, D gene, V gene, J gene, CDR3 DNA, CDR3 protein. A D gene is named only where the DNA matches it firmly. Expanded clones are given a class, and other clones once, few, many or no size at all.

NA,TRBD2,TRBV9,TRBJ2-1,TGTGCCAGCAGCTCCTTGGGACTAGCGGCCTACAATGAGCAGTTCTTC,CASSSLGLAAYNEQFF
few,NA,TRBV29-1,TRBJ2-7,TGCAGCGTTGAAACACGGGAGAATCAGGAATACGAGCAGTACTTC,CSVETRENQEYEQYF
NA,NA,TRBV11-2,TRBJ1-6,TGTGCCAGCAGTCCAAGCCCCTATAATTCACCCCTCCACTTT,CASSPSPYNSPLHF
NA,NA,TRBV27,TRBJ1-2,TGTGCCAGCAGTTCCCTCGACGGGAGCTATGGCTACACCTTC,CASSSLDGSYGYTF
NA,TRBD1,TRBV5-4,TRBJ1-2,TGTGCCAGCAGCTTAGGGGGCGAGGACTATGGCTACACCTTC,CASSLGGEDYGYTF
NA,NA,TRBV2,TRBJ1-6,TGTGCCAGTAGTAGGGGTTCACCCCTCCACTTT,CASSRGSPLHF
NA,NA,TRBV6-1,TRBJ1-2,TGTGCCAGCAGTGAAGCTTCCTCGGGAGGGGTCTATGGCTACACCTTC,CASSEASSGGVYGYTF
NA,TRBD1,TRBV7-3,TRBJ1-2,TGTGCCAGCAGCCCCCAACAGGGGGCTTCTGGCTACACCTTC,CASSPQQGASGYTF
NA,NA,TRBV6-5,TRBJ2-5,TGTGCCAGCAGTTACTCAGGAGGGCTGGAGACCCAGTACTTC,CASSYSGGLETQYF
NA,TRBD1,TRBV27,TRBJ1-4,TGTGCCAGCAGTTTAATAGCAGGGGGAAAACTGTTTTTT,CASSLIAGGKLFF
NA,TRBD1,TRBV7-2,TRBJ1-2,TGTGCCAGCAGTCCTAGCCCGGGACAGAACTATGGCTACACCTTC,CASSPSPGQNYGYTF
NA,TRBD1,TRBV29-1,TRBJ1-2,TGCAGCACCTACACGACAGGGATTAACTATGGCTACACCTTC,CSTYTTGINYGYTF
few,NA,TRBV9,TRBJ2-2,TGTGCCAGCAGCGTTAGCGGGAACACCGGGGAGCTGTTTTTT,CASSVSGNTGELFF
NA,NA,TRBV29-1,TRBJ1-4,TGCAGCGTTGCTCGGGAGGGATTGGGTGAAAAACTGTTTTTT,CSVAREGLGEKLFF
NA,NA,TRBV6-1,TRBJ1-2,TGTGCCGCAGGGGAGGGTCGGTGTGGCTACACCTTC,CAAGEGRCGYTF
NA,TRBD1,TRBV19,TRBJ1-5,TGTGCCAGTAGTAGGGGACAGGGTCATCAGCCCCAGCATTTT,CASSRGQGHQPQHF
NA,TRBD2,TRBV4-1,TRBJ2-3,TGCGCCAGCAGCCAAGAGGGGGGGACTAGCACAGATACGCAGTATTTT,CASSQEGGTSTDTQYF
NA,TRBD1,TRBV18,TRBJ2-1,TGTGCCAGCTCACAGACAGGGATGTACAATGAGCAGTTCTTC,CASSQTGMYNEQFF
NA,NA,TRBV11-2,TRBJ1-6,TGTGCCAGCAGCCCGGGGGGGTCGGGATCCTCACCCCTCCACTTT,CASSPGGSGSSPLHF
once,TRBD1,TRBV4-1,TRBJ2-7,TGCGCCAGCAGTAAGGGACAGGGAACCTACGAGCAGTACTTC,CASSKGQGTYEQYF
once,NA,TRBV5-1,TRBJ1-5,TGCGCCAGCAGCTTGTGGGGCTTGAATCAGCCCCAGCATTTT,CASSLWGLNQPQHF
NA,TRBD2,TRBV7-2,TRBJ2-5,TGTGCCAGCAGCCCACCGCCGGGGACTAGCGGGGACCAAGAGACCCAGTACTTC,CASSPPPGTSGDQETQYF
NA,TRBD1,TRBV29-1,TRBJ1-3,TGCAGCGTTGTATTAACAGGGGGACCTGGAAACACCATATATTTT,CSVVLTGGPGNTIYF
NA,TRBD1,TRBV5-1,TRBJ2-2,TGCGCCAGCGGTACAGGGGTCACCGGGGAGCTGTTTTTT,CASGTGVTGELFF
NA,NA,TRBV5-1,TRBJ2-1,TGCGCCAGCAGTTTCTTCGATCTAGCGACCCAAGATGAGCAGTTCTTC,CASSFFDLATQDEQFF
NA,TRBD2,TRBV6-5,TRBJ2-7,TGTGCCAGCAGTTACATGGGGGGGTACGAGCAGTACTTC,CASSYMGGYEQYF
few,TRBD1,TRBV5-1,TRBJ2-3,TGCGCCAGCAGCTTTCTTGGACAGGGCACAGATACGCAGTATTTT,CASSFLGQGTDTQYF
NA,TRBD1,TRBV2,TRBJ2-7,TGTGCCGGAGACAGGGCTGAATACGAGCAGTACTTC,CAGDRAEYEQYF
NA,NA,TRBV10-2,TRBJ2-7,TGCGCCAGCAGTGACTTTGACAGGGAGGCCTCCTACGAGCAGTACTTC,CASSDFDREASYEQYF
NA,TRBD1,TRBV9,TRBJ1-1,TGTGCCAGCACCCCAGACAGGGCGGACACTGAAGCTTTCTTT,CASTPDRADTEAFF
NA,TRBD1,TRBV6-1,TRBJ1-1,TGTGCCAGCAGTGAAGCATACGGGGTGGGGCCAGGGGGACGCACTGAAGCTTTCTTT,CASSEAYGVGPGGRTEAFF
NA,NA,TRBV27,TRBJ1-6,TGTGCCAGCAGTTCTGCTAGGACAGCCTATAATTCACCCCTCCACTTT,CASSSARTAYNSPLHF
few,NA,TRBV4-2,TRBJ2-7,TGTGCCAGCAGCCAAGATATTGGGGCAGCGTTCTCCTACGAGCAGTACTTC,CASSQDIGAAFSYEQYF
NA,TRBD2,TRBV5-3,TRBJ2-5,TGTGCCAGAAGCGTGGGACTAGCGAAGCCCCAAGAGACCCAGTACTTC,CARSVGLAKPQETQYF
NA,NA,TRBV4-2,TRBJ1-2,TGTGCCAGCAGTCAGGGACATTCTAACTATGGCTACACCTTC,CASSQGHSNYGYTF
NA,TRBD1,TRBV5-1,TRBJ2-7,TGCGCCAGCAGCCTTGGGGGGGGACAGGGATCCTACGAGCAGTACTTC,CASSLGGGQGSYEQYF
NA,NA,TRBV6-5,TRBJ1-6,TGTGCCAGCAGGGTGGACAGTAATTCACCCCTCCACTTT,CASRVDSNSPLHF
once,NA,TRBV25-1,TRBJ2-7,TGTGCCAGCAGTGAATATAAGGGGATCCAAAAGTACTTC,CASSEYKGIQKYF
few,TRBD1,TRBV11-2,TRBJ2-7,TGTGCCAGCAGCTACTCCGGGACAGGGTTGTACGAGCAGTACTTC,CASSYSGTGLYEQYF
NA,NA,TRBV19,TRBJ1-5,TGTGCCAGTAGTATAGAGGGGGGGATCAATCAGCCCCAGCATTTT,CASSIEGGINQPQHF
once,NA,TRBV6-1,TRBJ1-5,TGTGCCAGCAGGCAAACAGGGTTGGGCAATCAGCCCCAGCATTTT,CASRQTGLGNQPQHF
once,TRBD1,TRBV6-1,TRBJ1-5,TGTGCCAGCAGTCGACAGGGGGCCAATCAGCCCCAGCATTTT,CASSRQGANQPQHF
NA,TRBD1,TRBV29-1,TRBJ1-1,TGCAGCGTGGATACAGGGGGCTGGGGCACTGAAGCTTTCTTT,CSVDTGGWGTEAFF
NA,TRBD1,TRBV4-2,TRBJ1-4,TGTGCCAGCAGCCGGGACTTGGGACAGGGTAATGAAAAACTGTTTTTT,CASSRDLGQGNEKLFF
NA,TRBD2,TRBV2,TRBJ2-5,TGTGCCAGCACCTTCAGACTAGCGGGGCGAGAGACCCAGTACTTC,CASTFRLAGRETQYF
NA,TRBD1,TRBV27,TRBJ1-2,TGTGCCACCAGATCCTTGGGACAGGGGAACTATGGCTACACCTTC,CATRSLGQGNYGYTF
NA,NA,TRBV27,TRBJ1-3,TGTGCCAGCAGTCCACAGCAGGGGATCTCTGGAAACACCATATATTTT,CASSPQQGISGNTIYF
NA,NA,TRBV2,TRBJ1-5,TGTGCCAGCAGAGTTTCACCCCATGACGGGGAAGGAAATCAGCCCCAGCATTTT,CASRVSPHDGEGNQPQHF